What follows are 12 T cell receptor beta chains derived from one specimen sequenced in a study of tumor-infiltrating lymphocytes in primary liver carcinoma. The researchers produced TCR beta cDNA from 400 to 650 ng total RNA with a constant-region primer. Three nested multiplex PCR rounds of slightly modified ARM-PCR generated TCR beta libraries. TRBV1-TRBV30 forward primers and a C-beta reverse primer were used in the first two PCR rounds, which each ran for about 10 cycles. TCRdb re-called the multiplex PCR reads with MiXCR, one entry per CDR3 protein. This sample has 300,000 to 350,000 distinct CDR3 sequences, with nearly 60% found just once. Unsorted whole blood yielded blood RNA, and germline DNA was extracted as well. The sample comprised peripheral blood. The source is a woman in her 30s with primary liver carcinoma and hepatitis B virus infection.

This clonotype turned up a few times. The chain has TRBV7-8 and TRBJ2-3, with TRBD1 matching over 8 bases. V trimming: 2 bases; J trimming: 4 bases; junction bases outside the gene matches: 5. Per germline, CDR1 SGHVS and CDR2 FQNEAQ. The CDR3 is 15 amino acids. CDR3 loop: CASSLIGRGPDTQYF. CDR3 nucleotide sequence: TGTGCCAGCAGCTTAATAGGCAGGGGGCCAGATACGCAGTATTTT.

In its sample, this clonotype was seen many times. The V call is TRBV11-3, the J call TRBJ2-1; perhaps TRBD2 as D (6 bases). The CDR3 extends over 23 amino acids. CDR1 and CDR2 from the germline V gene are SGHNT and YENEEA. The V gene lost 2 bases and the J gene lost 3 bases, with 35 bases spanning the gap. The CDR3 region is CASSLWEAEVQVRGTPHYNEQFF. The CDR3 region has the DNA TGTGCCAGCAGCTTATGGGAGGCAGAGGTACAGGTACGCGGGACTCCTCACTACAATGAGCAGTTCTTC.

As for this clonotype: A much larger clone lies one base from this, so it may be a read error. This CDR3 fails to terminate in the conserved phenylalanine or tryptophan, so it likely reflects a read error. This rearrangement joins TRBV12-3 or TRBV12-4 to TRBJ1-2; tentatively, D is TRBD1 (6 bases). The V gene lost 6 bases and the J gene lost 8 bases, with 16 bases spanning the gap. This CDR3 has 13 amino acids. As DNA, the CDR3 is TGTGCCAGCAGCCGCGGGGGGGCTCGCGGCTACACCCTC. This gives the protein CASSRGGARGYTL.

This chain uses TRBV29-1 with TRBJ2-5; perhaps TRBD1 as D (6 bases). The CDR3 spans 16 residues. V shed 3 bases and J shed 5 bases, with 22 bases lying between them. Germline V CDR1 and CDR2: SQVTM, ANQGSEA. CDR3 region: CSVDFPMRGGGETQYF. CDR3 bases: TGCAGCGTTGACTTTCCTATGAGAGGGGGTGGGGAGACCCAGTACTTC.

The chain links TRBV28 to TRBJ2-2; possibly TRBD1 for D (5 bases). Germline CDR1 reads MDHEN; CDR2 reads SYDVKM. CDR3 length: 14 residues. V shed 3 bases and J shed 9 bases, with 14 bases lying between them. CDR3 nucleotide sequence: TGTGCCAGCAGTTTCCCAGGGATCCGCCGGGAGCTGTTTTTT. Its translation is CASSFPGIRRELFF. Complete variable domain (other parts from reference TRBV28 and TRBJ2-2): DVKVTQSSRYLVKRTGEKVFLECVQDMDHENMFWYRQDPGLGLRLIYFSYDVKMKEKGDIPEGYSVSREKKERFSLILESASTNQTSMYLCASSFPGIRRELFFGEGSRLTVL.

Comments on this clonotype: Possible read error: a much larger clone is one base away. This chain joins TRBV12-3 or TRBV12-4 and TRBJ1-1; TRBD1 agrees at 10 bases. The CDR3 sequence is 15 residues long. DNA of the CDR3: TGTGCCGGCAGCTGGACAGGGGGAGGGAACACTGAAGCTTTCTTT. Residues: CAGSWTGGGNTEAFF.

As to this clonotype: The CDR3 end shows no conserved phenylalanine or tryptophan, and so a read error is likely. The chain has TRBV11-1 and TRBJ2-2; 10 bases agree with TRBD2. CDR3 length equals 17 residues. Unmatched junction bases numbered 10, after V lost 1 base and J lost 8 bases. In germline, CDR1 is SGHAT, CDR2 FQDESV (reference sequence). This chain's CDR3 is CASSLEFLAGAAGELFL. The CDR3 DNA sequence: TGTGCCAGCAGCTTAGAATTCCTAGCGGGAGCGGCGGGGGAGCTGTTTCTT.

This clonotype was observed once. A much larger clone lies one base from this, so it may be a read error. Written as DNA, the CDR3 is TGCGCCAGCAGTGCCGGGACTAGCGGGGTAGACAATGAGCAGATCTTC. Amino acid sequence: CASSAGTSGVDNEQIF. The V and J genes are TRBV10-1 and TRBJ2-1; 13 positions agree with TRBD2. Germline V gene data show CDR1 as WNHNN and CDR2 as SYGVQD (reference sequence). This CDR3 is 16 amino acids long.

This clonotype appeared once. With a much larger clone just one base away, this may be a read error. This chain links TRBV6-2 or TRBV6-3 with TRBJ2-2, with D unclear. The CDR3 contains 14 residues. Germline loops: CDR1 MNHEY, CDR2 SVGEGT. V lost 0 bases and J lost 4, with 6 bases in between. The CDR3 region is CASSYSKGTGELFF. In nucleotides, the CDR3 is TGTGCCAGCAGTTACTCGAAAGGCACCGGGGAGCTGTTTTTT.

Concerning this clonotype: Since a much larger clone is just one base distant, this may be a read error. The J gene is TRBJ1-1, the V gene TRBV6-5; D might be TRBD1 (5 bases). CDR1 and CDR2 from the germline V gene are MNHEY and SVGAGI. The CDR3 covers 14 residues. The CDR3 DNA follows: TGTGTCAGCAAACTAGACAGCCCATCCACTGAAGCTTTCTTT. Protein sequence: CVSKLDSPSTEAFF.

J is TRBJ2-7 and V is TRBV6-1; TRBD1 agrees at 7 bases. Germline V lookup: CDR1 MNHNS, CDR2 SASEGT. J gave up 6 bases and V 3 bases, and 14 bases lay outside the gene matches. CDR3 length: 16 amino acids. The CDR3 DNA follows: TGTGCCAGCAGTGATACCCTAGGGACAGTAACAGCCGAGCAGTACTTC. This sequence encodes CASSDTLGTVTAEQYF.

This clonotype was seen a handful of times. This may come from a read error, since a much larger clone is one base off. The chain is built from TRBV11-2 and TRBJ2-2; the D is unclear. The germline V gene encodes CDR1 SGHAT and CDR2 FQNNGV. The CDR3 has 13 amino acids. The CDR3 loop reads CTSSLESIGELFF. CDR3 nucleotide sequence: TGTACCAGCAGCTTAGAAAGCATCGGGGAGCTGTTTTTT.